This TCR beta chain was identified in a study of blood T cell repertoires in COVID-19. For the study at large: There were acute and convalescent COVID-19 samples, and they came from the United States, Italy and Spain. Sample material is recorded as cDNA or gDNA derived from T cells, B-cell-depleted T cells, or PBMCs.

Germline-derived CDR1 and CDR2 are MNHEY and SVGEGT. This CDR3 contains 16 residues. J lost 2 bases, V lost 0 bases, and 4 bases had no gene match. The protocol was immunoSEQ multiplex PCR, while the TCRdb copy is restricted to in-frame clones and leaves out a portion. The sample gives 37,000 or so clones, more than 70% of which show up once; over 9.5% is in the top ten. The chain has TRBV6-2 or TRBV6-3 and TRBJ1-5, with TRBD1 identical over 7 bases. This TCR was recovered from a man in his 60s with active COVID-19. The sample was peripheral blood. This CDR3 is CASSYSTGWGNQPQHF. In DNA form, the CDR3 reads TGTGCCAGCAGTTACTCGACAGGGTGGGGCAATCAGCCCCAGCATTTT.